This record covers a single TCR beta chain. These data come from a study of cytomegalovirus exposure and HLA in healthy donors. The PCR had 60 Vbeta and 13 Jbeta primers. TCRdb's copy holds only in-frame clones and misses some; the assay was immunoSEQ multiplex PCR. The sample data list tens of thousands of clones. This CDR3 is 14 amino acids long. The junction had 7 bases not matched to a gene; V was cut back by 4 bases and J by 6 bases. Germline lookup yields CDR1 MDHEN and CDR2 SYDVKM. The material sequenced was PBMCs. The chain joins TRBV28 to TRBJ1-1; 8 bases are a match to TRBD1. The source is a female donor in good health and CMV-seropositive. The chain's CDR3 is CASSSTGGGPEAFF. The CDR3 DNA sequence: TGTGCCAGCAGTTCAACAGGGGGAGGGCCTGAAGCTTTCTTT.